This entry describes one T cell receptor (beta chain). What it binds is not known. The sample originates from a study of human T cells and chemical hapten exposure. For the study at large: There were weekly diphenylcyclopropenone doses to the scalp for patients throughout the roughly 25-week study. Study-level points and caveats: There was a positive correlation between PT1 expanded TCR counts and patch test score. TCRs at a frequency above 1 in 1000 stayed unchanged with DPC sensitization.

V trimming: 6 bases; J trimming: 1 base; junction bases outside the gene matches: 7. Germline CDR1 is DFQATT and CDR2 is SNEGSKA (reference sequence). The CDR3 consists of 15 residues. Indicated time point: patch test 1, 2 weeks after DPC sensitization. The treatment denotes: therapeutic diphenylcyclopropenone sensitization with weekly scalp DPC. The authors extracted total RNA from unfractionated whole blood. A single record per CDR3 protein comes from TCRdb applying MiXCR to the RACE reads. The table shows 180,000 or so distinct CDR3 sequences, with roughly 15% occurring only once. The V and J genes are TRBV20-1 and TRBJ2-7; 12 bases match TRBD1. The sequence derives from a woman under 40 with alopecia areata. Some clones in this sample may be carry-over from other donors' samples. The sample in question was whole blood, obtained in connection with sensitization to the hapten diphenylcyclopropenone (DPC). The CDR3 coding sequence is TGCAGTGCAGGGACAGGGGGCGCCTCGTCCTACGAGCAGTACTTC. Amino acid sequence: CSAGTGGASSYEQYF.